This passage covers 26 T cell receptor beta chains from one sample sequenced in a study of blood T cells in healthy people across ages. Then a second PCR, running about 6 to 12 cycles, was carried out with a sample-barcoded 5' primer and a J-beta primer mix. TCRdb recomputed calls from the 5' RACE reads with MiXCR, one row per CDR3 protein. Counted here are more than 700,000 distinct CDR3 sequences, about 47% occurring once; the ten biggest clones make up 15% to 20%. Material for sequencing was blood. These receptors were obtained from an elderly man in good health.

Points on this clonotype: At one end, the junction sequence differs from germline, possibly due to a read error. J is TRBJ2-1 and V is TRBV20-1; the match to TRBD2 covers 8 bases. Germline V gene sequence: CDR1 DFQATT, CDR2 SNEGSKA (reference sequence). The CDR3 has 12 amino acids. The CDR3 here is CSAHRGGNGQFF. In DNA form, the CDR3 reads TGCAGTGCCCACCGGGGGGGCAATGGGCAGTTCTTC.

Turning to this clonotype: A much larger clone sits a single nucleotide away, making a read error possible. The V call is TRBV5-1, the J call TRBJ1-1; possibly TRBD1 for D (6 bases). CDR1 SGHRS and CDR2 YFSETQ come from the germline V gene. The CDR3 spans 13 residues. Here the CDR3 DNA reads TGCACCAGCAGCATGGGGGGGCAGACTGAAGCTTTCTTT. It yields the protein CTSSMGGQTEAFF.

The CDR3 coding sequence is TGTGCCAGCAGCCAAGCGGGCAGGGTGAACTATGGCTACACCTTC. Translation: CASSQAGRVNYGYTF. V usage is TRBV14 and J usage is TRBJ1-2; perhaps TRBD1 as D (5 bases). The CDR3 runs 15 residues. CDR1 SGHDN and CDR2 FVKESK come from the germline V gene. V dropped 1 base and J dropped 2 bases, with 11 bases sitting between them.

For the CDR3, the DNA is TGTGCCACGTCCCTCGGGGCCTACGAGCAGTACTTC. Amino acid sequence: CATSLGAYEQYF. The V and J genes are TRBV12-3 or TRBV12-4 and TRBJ2-7, with D tentatively TRBD2 (5 bases). The CDR3 is 12 amino acids. V lost 10 bases and J lost 2, with 12 bases in between.

This clonotype showed up just a few times. The chain recombines TRBV12-3 or TRBV12-4 with TRBJ2-3; tentative D call: TRBD1 (6 bases). This CDR3 contains 15 residues. With 4 bases removed from V and 6 bases from J, the gap between germline ends came to 17 bases. The CDR3 coding sequence is TGTGCCAGCAGTTGGGGGCGTATCTTACACGATACGCAGTATTTT. Translation gives CASSWGRILHDTQYF.

The sample holds many counts of this clonotype. V usage is TRBV4-1 and J usage is TRBJ1-5, with D perhaps TRBD1 (5 bases). The V end lost 0 bases, the J end lost 0 bases, and 6 bases lay between the germline ends. CDR3 length equals 15 residues. CDR1 MGHRA and CDR2 YSYEKL come from the germline V gene. The CDR3 sequence: CASSQDQGSNQPQHF. CDR3 DNA: TGCGCCAGCAGCCAAGACCAGGGTAGCAATCAGCCCCAGCATTTT.

This clonotype appeared a few times. The chain carries TRBV6-6 and TRBJ1-1, with a tentative D call TRBD1 (5 bases). The CDR3 spans 12 residues. V lost 6 bases and J 8 bases, leaving 13 bases between the germline ends. CDR1 is MNHNY, CDR2 SVGAGI, per germline (reference sequence). CDR3 bases: TGTGCCAGCAGCTATAGGGACCACGAAGCTTTCTTT. Its protein is CASSYRDHEAFF.

The chain carries TRBV29-1 and TRBJ2-5; D could derive from TRBD1 or TRBD2 (5 bases each). CDR1 SQVTM and CDR2 ANQGSEA come from the germline V gene. With 6 bases removed from V and 5 bases from J, the gap between germline ends came to 13 bases. The CDR3 spans 12 residues. The CDR3 region is CSVRGSGETQYF. The CDR3 nucleotides are TGCAGCGTACGGGGATCAGGGGAGACCCAGTACTTC. The full variable domain, in which reference TRBV29-1 and TRBJ2-5 provide the parts outside the CDR3, is SAVISQKPSRDICQRGTSLTIQCQVDSQVTMMFWYRQQPGQSLTLIATANQGSEATYESGFVIDKFPISRPNLTFSTLTVSNMSPEDSSIYLCSVRGSGETQYFGPGTRLLVL.

In this sample, this clonotype turned up many times. The chain couples TRBV28 to TRBJ2-7, with D maybe TRBD2 (5 bases). Germline V gives CDR1 MDHEN, CDR2 SYDVKM. Deletions cut 2 bases from V and 7 bases from J, with 12 bases between. The CDR3 length is 13 residues. Here the CDR3 DNA reads TGTGCCAGCAGTTTAGGGGAGTTGGGGGAGCAGTACTTC. This encodes CASSLGELGEQYF.

Notes on this clonotype: A much larger clone differs from this one at a single base, so this may be a read error. The rearrangement links TRBV20-1 to TRBJ2-7, with TRBD2 matching 7 bases. Trimming took 0 bases from V and 2 from J; bases not matched to a gene: 7. Germline V lookup: CDR1 DFQATT, CDR2 SNEGSKA (reference sequence). This CDR3 spans 15 amino acids. CDR3 nucleotides: TGCAGTGCTAGAGAGGCGGGAGAGGTCACCTACGAGCAGTACTTC. It translates to CSAREAGEVTYEQYF.

This clonotype was seen only a few times. The J gene is TRBJ2-5, the V gene TRBV9, with TRBD2 matching over 8 bases. Trimming at V came to 0 bases and at J to 1 base, leaving 8 bases not matched to a gene. The CDR3 contains 17 residues. The germline V gene encodes CDR1 SGDLS and CDR2 YYNGEE. In DNA form, the CDR3 reads TGTGCCAGCAGCGTAGCTCTGGCGGGAGGTATCCAAGAGACCCAGTACTTC. It codes for CASSVALAGGIQETQYF.

The chain couples TRBV28 to TRBJ2-5; possible D gene TRBD1, 6 bases. V dropped 3 bases and J dropped 11 bases, with 28 bases sitting between them. Germline CDR1 reads MDHEN; CDR2 reads SYDVKM. The CDR3 runs to 17 residues. The CDR3 DNA reads TGTGCCAGCAGTTTGACCTCAGGGGAATTAGTCCGTAGTGAGCAGTACTTC. It codes for CASSLTSGELVRSEQYF.

A few counts support this clonotype. V is TRBV15 and J is TRBJ2-1; possible D gene TRBD2, 6 bases. Germline CDR1 and CDR2: LNHNV and YYDKDF (reference sequence). The V and J ends lost 4 bases and 10 bases respectively, with 20 bases between them. The CDR3 length is 15 residues. CDR3 amino acids: CATSISGPPQWEQFF. The CDR3 DNA is TGTGCCACCAGCATTAGCGGCCCCCCACAATGGGAGCAGTTCTTC.

The chain uses TRBV20-1 and TRBJ2-1; 9 nucleotides line up with TRBD1. The germline V gene encodes CDR1 DFQATT and CDR2 SNEGSKA (reference sequence). The CDR3 covers 13 residues. The CDR3 DNA reads TGCAGGGCACAGGGGGCGGGTTACAATGAGCAGTTCTTC. It yields the protein CRAQGAGYNEQFF.

The genes are TRBV28 and TRBJ2-7, with D hard to call. Looked up from germline, CDR1 is MDHEN and CDR2 is SYDVKM. The V end lost 3 bases, the J end lost 1 base, and 19 bases lay between the germline ends. The CDR3 runs to 17 residues. As DNA, the CDR3 is TGTGCCAGCAGTTTCGGTCCCGTAGTCCAGAATTCCTACGAGCAGTACTTC. Protein sequence: CASSFGPVVQNSYEQYF.

V and J are TRBV11-2 and TRBJ2-6, with D possibly called TRBD1 or TRBD2 (5 bases each). Germline values: CDR1 SGHAT, CDR2 FQNNGV. This CDR3 comprises 15 residues. The V end was cut by 10 bases, the J end by 0 bases, with 13 bases between. CDR3 nucleotides: TGTGCCAAACTACGGGGCTTCTCTGGGGCCAACGTCCTGACTTTC. Amino acids: CAKLRGFSGANVLTF. Full variable domain (outside the CDR3, taken from reference TRBV11-2 and TRBJ2-6): EAGVAQSPRYKIIEKRQSVAFWCNPISGHATLYWYQQILGQGPKLLIQFQNNGVVDDSQLPKDRFSAERLKGVDSTLKIQPAKLEDSAVYLCAKLRGFSGANVLTFGAGSRLTVL.

This clonotype was seen a few times. The chain recombines TRBV7-8 with TRBJ2-6, with D possibly matching TRBD1 (6 bases). The V gene lost 1 base and the J gene lost 1 base, with 14 bases spanning the gap. The length of the CDR3 is 18 residues. Per the germline V gene, CDR1 is SGHVS and CDR2 is FQNEAQ. The CDR3 sequence is CASSLVIGGFSGANVLTF. CDR3 nucleotide sequence: TGTGCCAGCAGCTTAGTTATAGGGGGTTTTTCTGGGGCCAACGTCCTGACTTTC.

To note about this clonotype: This may stem from a read error, because a much larger clone lies one nucleotide away. CDR3 sequence reads: CASISQQTSTDTQYF. The CDR3, as DNA: TGTGCCAGCATCAGCCAGCAGACTAGCACAGATACGCAGTATTTT. This sequence joins TRBV7-6 and TRBJ2-3; no clear D gene. Germline-derived CDR1 and CDR2 are SGHVS and FNYEAQ. This CDR3 has 15 amino acids. Deletions cut 7 bases from V and 0 bases from J, with 14 bases between. The full variable domain, completed using reference TRBV7-6 and TRBJ2-3, is GAGVSQSPRYKVTKRGQDVALRCDPISGHVSLYWYRQALGQGPEFLTYFNYEAQQDKSGLPNDRFSAERPEGSISTLTIQRTEQRDSAMYRCASISQQTSTDTQYFGPGTRLTVL.

This clonotype was seen only a few times. The chain couples TRBV7-2 to TRBJ2-1; no clear D. The CDR3 covers 13 residues. CDR1 is SGHTA, CDR2 FQGNSA, per germline. Deletions cut 1 base from V and 5 bases from J, with 6 bases between. CDR3 residues: CASSLDAHNEQFF. CDR3 nucleotides: TGTGCCAGCAGCTTAGACGCCCACAATGAGCAGTTCTTC.

The chain uses TRBV10-3 and TRBJ1-2; TRBD1 matches at 11 bases. CDR1 and CDR2 (germline): ENHRY, SYGVKD. Trimming cost V 7 bases and J 7 bases; bases outside gene matches: 8. The CDR3 has 14 amino acids. Written as DNA, the CDR3 is TGTGCCATCACTAAAGGACAGGGGGCACGTGGCTACACCTTC. Translating it yields CAITKGQGARGYTF.

Note on this clonotype: A much more abundant neighbour one base away suggests this may be a read error. J is TRBJ2-7 and V is TRBV7-2, with 10 bases lining up with TRBD2. The DNA end lines up better with TRBJ2-5; the J call may be wrong. Germline CDR1 is SGHTA and CDR2 is FQGNSA. CDR3 length: 17 residues. CDR3 in DNA: TGTGCCAGCAGCTTAGCCGGCGCGGGGGTAGCGGGAGGGACCCAGTACTTC. Translation gives CASSLAGAGVAGGTQYF.

The chain links TRBV28 to TRBJ2-1, with unresolved D. The CDR3 sequence is 15 residues long. V gave up 4 bases and J gave up 3 bases, with 13 bases separating them. Germline CDR1 is MDHEN and CDR2 is SYDVKM. DNA for the CDR3: TGTGCCAGCAGTTCGGGCGGAAACCTCTACAATGAGCAGTTCTTC. Protein: CASSSGGNLYNEQFF.

This clonotype was observed a few times. J is TRBJ1-5 and V is TRBV7-2; D not resolved. V lost 2 bases and J 7 bases, leaving 18 bases between the germline ends. Germline assignment: CDR1 SGHTA and CDR2 FQGNSA. The CDR3 consists of 16 residues. The CDR3 DNA follows: TGTGCCAGCAGCTTAAACGCGGTTGGGTCCGGGCAGCCCCAGCATTTT. This translates into CASSLNAVGSGQPQHF.

V usage is TRBV20-1 and J usage is TRBJ2-4; D possibly corresponds to TRBD2 (6 bases). CDR1 is DFQATT, CDR2 SNEGSKA, per germline (reference sequence). The CDR3 totals 16 residues. The germline V and J ends were trimmed by 2 bases and 2 bases, with 16 bases remaining between them. The CDR3 DNA reads TGCAGTGCTAGACGGGGGTTGGCGGCAACCAAAAACATTCAGTACTTC. The encoded protein is CSARRGLAATKNIQYF.

The rearrangement uses TRBV20-1 and TRBJ1-5; D gene uncertain. V was pared by 1 base and J by 1 base, with 8 bases between. Germline loops: CDR1 DFQATT, CDR2 SNEGSKA (reference sequence). CDR3 length: 14 amino acids. The chain's CDR3 is CSARVTGSNQPQHF. The CDR3 region has the DNA TGCAGTGCTAGAGTCACGGGCAGCAATCAGCCCCAGCATTTT.

The chain combines TRBV27 with TRBJ2-1; the match to TRBD2 covers 14 bases. V gave up 5 bases and J gave up 0 bases; unmatched junction bases: 9. The CDR3 loop spans 19 amino acids. Looked up from germline, CDR1 is MNHEY and CDR2 is SMNVEV (reference sequence). The CDR3 here is CASSPYLGTSGSSYNEQFF. CDR3 coding DNA: TGTGCCAGCAGTCCTTATCTCGGGACTAGCGGGAGCTCCTACAATGAGCAGTTCTTC.